These 15 T cell receptor beta chains were all obtained from the same sample, sequenced in a study of blood T cells in healthy people across ages (dated by TCRdb to between 2014 and 2017). Library creation used 5' RACE. The reads were generated on an Illumina HiSeq 2500. The second PCR ran for roughly 6 to 11 cycles and used a J-beta primer mix along with a sample-barcoded 5' primer. TCRdb redid the processing of the public reads, applying fastp at Q25 and MiXCR, and retained in-frame beta chains. One record per CDR3 amino acid sequence lists the most common genes and DNA. This sample has 600,000 to 850,000 distinct CDR3 sequences in its table, and roughly 41% of those were observed once. More than 20% of the sample comes from the top ten. The sequencing input was blood. All receptors derive from a woman aged 55-69 years in good health.

V and J are TRBV6-2 or TRBV6-3 and TRBJ2-6, with D possibly TRBD1 on 5 matching bases. The CDR3 totals 16 residues. The germline V gene encodes CDR1 MNHEY and CDR2 SVGEGT. Trimming cost V 8 bases and J 1 base, with 15 bases left between them. This CDR3 is CASSEHSGSGANVLTF. The CDR3 coding sequence is TGTGCCAGCTCAGAACACTCAGGGTCTGGGGCCAACGTCCTGACTTTC.

CDR3: CASSKGEAGPLDTQYF. The DNA for the CDR3 is TGTGCCAGCAGCAAAGGAGAGGCTGGCCCCCTAGATACGCAGTATTTT. The chain joins TRBV21-1 to TRBJ2-3; the table's D call, TRBD1, was not checked against the DNA. TRBV21-1 represents a pseudogene. The CDR3 runs 16 residues.

V is TRBV11-2 and J is TRBJ2-3; the match to TRBD2 covers 8 bases. Germline CDR1 is SGHAT and CDR2 is FQNNGV. The CDR3 contains 16 residues. J was trimmed by 5 bases and V by 2 bases; bases with no gene match: 9. CDR3 protein: CASSLTFGRAEDTQYF. In DNA, the CDR3 is TGTGCCAGCAGCTTAACATTCGGGAGGGCCGAAGATACGCAGTATTTT.

The chain joins TRBV29-1 to TRBJ1-1; D call uncertain. The V gene lost 4 bases and the J gene lost 3 bases, with 12 bases spanning the gap. Germline V lookup: CDR1 SQVTM, CDR2 ANQGSEA. There are 13 residues in the CDR3. CDR3: CSVAQIGDTEAFF. Written as DNA, the CDR3 is TGCAGCGTTGCACAGATCGGGGACACTGAAGCTTTCTTT. Filled out from reference TRBV29-1 and TRBJ1-1, the complete variable domain reads SAVISQKPSRDICQRGTSLTIQCQVDSQVTMMFWYRQQPGQSLTLIATANQGSEATYESGFVIDKFPISRPNLTFSTLTVSNMSPEDSSIYLCSVAQIGDTEAFFGQGTRLTVV.

The genes are TRBV7-2 and TRBJ2-7; D not resolved. This CDR3 is 14 amino acids long. V was trimmed by 5 bases and J by 2 bases, leaving 13 bases between them. Germline V gene sequence: CDR1 SGHTA, CDR2 FQGNSA. CDR3 protein: CASSVDGRAYEQYF. CDR3 nucleotides: TGTGCCAGCAGCGTAGATGGTAGGGCCTACGAGCAGTACTTC.

The chain combines TRBV12-3 or TRBV12-4 with TRBJ1-4, with a tentative D call TRBD1 (6 bases). V gave up 6 bases and J gave up 4 bases, with 18 bases separating them. The CDR3 length is 16 residues. Written as DNA, the CDR3 is TGTGCCAGCAGCTTGAACGGGGCAGGGGATAATGAAAAACTGTTTTTT. Translating it yields CASSLNGAGDNEKLFF.

Points on this clonotype: At one end the junction does not follow the germline gene, possibly because of a read error. V is TRBV28 and J is TRBJ2-7; a possible D gene is TRBD1 (6 bases). Germline CDR1 reads MDHEN; CDR2 reads SYDVKM. The CDR3 has 17 residues. The CDR3: CTSRFWLTGTGSYEQYF. DNA for the CDR3: TGTACCAGCAGGTTTTGGTTAACAGGGACGGGCTCCTACGAGCAGTACTTC.

This clonotype was detected a few times. V gene TRBV2 combines with J gene TRBJ2-7; D gene unclear. CDR3 length: 12 amino acids. From germline, CDR1 is SNHLY and CDR2 FYNNEI. The V end lost 1 base, the J end lost 4 bases, and 5 bases lay between the germline ends. The DNA for the CDR3 is TGTGCCAGCAGTGAAGGTCCTTACGAGCAGTACTTC. Amino acid sequence: CASSEGPYEQYF.

There are a few counts of this clonotype. The rearrangement links TRBV6-5 to TRBJ2-7, with 10 bases matching TRBD1. Germline CDR1 reads MNHEY; CDR2 reads SVGAGI. Unmatched junction bases numbered 7, after V lost 5 bases and J lost 3 bases. The CDR3 extends over 15 amino acids. The CDR3 nucleotides read TGTGCCAGCAGTCGCGAAGGGACAGGGGTCTACGAGCAGTACTTC. Translating gives CASSREGTGVYEQYF.

Comment on this clonotype: The germline gene is not matched at one end of the junction; a read error may be the cause. The V gene is TRBV5-6, the J gene TRBJ1-4, with D tentatively TRBD1 (5 bases). CDR1 and CDR2 (germline): SGHDT, YYEEEE. This CDR3 is 17 amino acids long. CDR3 nucleotides: TGTGCCAGCAGCCGGGCGGGACGGGGTGCAACTGATGAAAAACTGTTTTTT. The encoded protein is CASSRAGRGATDEKLFF.

This clonotype has only a few counts. In nucleotides, the CDR3 is TGTGCCAGCAACCTGTTGGGGGATCAGCCCCAGCATTTT. Its protein is CASNLLGDQPQHF. The J gene is TRBJ1-5, the V gene TRBV6-1, with a tentative D call TRBD1 (5 bases). V was cut by 7 bases and J by 5 bases, with 12 bases left in between. Germline V gives CDR1 MNHNS, CDR2 SASEGT. The length of the CDR3 is 13 residues.

This clonotype has a handful of counts. The chain carries TRBV20-1 and TRBJ2-5; TRBD2 agrees at 12 bases. The CDR3 is 17 amino acids. CDR1 and CDR2 from the germline V gene are DFQATT and SNEGSKA (reference sequence). J gave up 0 bases and V 4 bases, and 9 bases lay outside the gene matches. CDR3 residues: CSATRASGRVYQETQYF. The CDR3 DNA reads as TGCAGTGCTACAAGGGCTAGCGGGAGGGTGTACCAAGAGACCCAGTACTTC.

For this clonotype: Germline is not matched at one junction end, which may reflect a read error. The J gene is TRBJ2-7, the V gene TRBV3-1; TRBD1 matches at 8 bases. This CDR3 region has 15 residues. CDR1 and CDR2 (germline): LGHDT, YNNKEL (reference sequence). The CDR3 protein is CDSSQVGTGTYEQYF. The CDR3 DNA reads as TGTGACAGCAGCCAAGTGGGGACAGGTACCTACGAGCAGTACTTC.

In its sample, this clonotype was seen a few times. The CDR3 region is CASRPDRIWETQYF. DNA for the CDR3: TGTGCCAGCAGACCGGACAGGATCTGGGAGACCCAGTACTTC. The V and J genes are TRBV28 and TRBJ2-5, with 7 nucleotides matching TRBD1. Looked up from germline, CDR1 is MDHEN and CDR2 is SYDVKM. Unmatched junction bases numbered 9, after V lost 6 bases and J lost 5 bases. The CDR3 covers 14 residues.

This chain joins TRBV20-1 and TRBJ1-6, with unresolved D. This CDR3 region has 17 residues. CDR1 and CDR2 from the germline V gene are DFQATT and SNEGSKA (reference sequence). Trimming shortened V by 2 bases and J by 0 bases, and 14 bases separated the two germline ends. The CDR3, as DNA: TGCAGTGCTAGATTCCCAGGAATCTCCTCCTATAATTCACCCCTCCACTTT. Its protein product is CSARFPGISSYNSPLHF.